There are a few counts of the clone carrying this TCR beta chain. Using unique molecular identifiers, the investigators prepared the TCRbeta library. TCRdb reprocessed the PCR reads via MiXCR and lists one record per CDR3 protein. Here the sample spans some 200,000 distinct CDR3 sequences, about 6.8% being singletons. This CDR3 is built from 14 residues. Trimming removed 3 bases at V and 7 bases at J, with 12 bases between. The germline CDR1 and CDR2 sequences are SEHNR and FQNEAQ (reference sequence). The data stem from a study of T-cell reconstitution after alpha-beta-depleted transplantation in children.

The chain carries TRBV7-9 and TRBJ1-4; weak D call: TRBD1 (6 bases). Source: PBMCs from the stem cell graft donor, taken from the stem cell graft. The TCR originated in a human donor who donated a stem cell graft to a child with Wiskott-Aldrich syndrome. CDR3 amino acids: CASSFPRGGEKLFF. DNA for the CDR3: TGTGCCAGCAGCTTTCCCAGGGGAGGTGAAAAACTGTTTTTT.